The 20 T cell receptor beta chains below all came from one sample that was sequenced in a study of blood T cell repertoires in COVID-19. TCRdb's table, derived via immunoSEQ multiplex PCR, lists solely in-frame clones and lacks some. The sample includes a few hundred thousand clones, roughly 83% of them seen just once. Sequencing input: PBMCs or T cells enriched from blood (not recorded which). The origin of the receptors is a woman aged 40 to 55 with acute COVID-19.

This clone was counted a single time. The rearrangement links TRBV15 to TRBJ1-2; weak D call: TRBD1 (6 bases). V was clipped by 5 bases and J by 8 bases, with 12 bases between them. CDR3 length equals 12 residues. In germline, CDR1 is LNHNV, CDR2 YYDKDF (reference sequence). CDR3 in amino acids: CATSEGGQGYTF. The DNA of the CDR3 is TGTGCCACCAGCGAGGGGGGGCAAGGCTACACCTTC.

J is TRBJ1-5 and V is TRBV27; possibly TRBD1 for D (6 bases). Germline V CDR1 and CDR2: MNHEY, SMNVEV (reference sequence). This CDR3 has 14 amino acids. Trimming cost V 5 bases and J 5 bases, with 13 bases left between them. The DNA of the CDR3 is TGTGCCAGCAGTCCTCGGGACATATATCAGCCCCAGCATTTT. It is translated as CASSPRDIYQPQHF.

This sequence joins TRBV7-3 and TRBJ2-5, with 16 bases aligning to TRBD2. The V and J ends lost 3 bases and 5 bases, in that order; junction bases with no gene match: 6. The V gene's germline CDR1 is SGHTA and CDR2 FQGTGA. This CDR3 spans 17 amino acids. DNA for the CDR3: TGTGCCAGCAGCTTCCCGGGACTAGCGGGAGGGGGGGAGACCCAGTACTTC. Protein product: CASSFPGLAGGGETQYF.

This rearrangement joins TRBV6-1 to TRBJ1-5, with D possibly being TRBD1 (6 bases). Trimming stripped 0 bases from V and 5 bases from J, with 11 bases between. From germline, CDR1 is MNHNS and CDR2 SASEGT. This CDR3 has 15 residues. The DNA for the CDR3 is TGTGCCAGCAGTGAAGCAGGGGGGGTCTATCAGCCCCAGCATTTT. This sequence encodes CASSEAGGVYQPQHF.

CDR3 sequence (DNA): TGTGCCACCAGCAACGCCAGGGGACAGGGGAAGGCTCAGCCCCAGCATTTT. Protein product: CATSNARGQGKAQPQHF. The chain joins TRBV15 to TRBJ1-5; 10 positions match TRBD1. Germline CDR1 is LNHNV and CDR2 is YYDKDF (reference sequence). V was clipped by 4 bases and J by 6 bases; unmatched bases: 12. This CDR3 has 17 residues.

This clone was observed a single time. The rearrangement joins TRBV23-1 to TRBJ2-1, with TRBD1 matching over 9 bases. TRBV23-1 qualifies as an ORF whose function is uncertain. CDR3 length: 13 residues. Trimming at V came to 4 bases and at J to 9 bases, leaving 4 bases not matched to a gene. CDR3 DNA sequence: TGCGCCAGCAGTCTAACAGGGGGCTTTGAGCAGTTCTTC. This translates into CASSLTGGFEQFF.

The rearrangement joins TRBV15 to TRBJ2-7, with D unclear. CDR3 length: 13 amino acids. From germline, CDR1 is LNHNV and CDR2 YYDKDF (reference sequence). Trimming pared 3 bases from V and 1 base from J, leaving 7 bases between. The CDR3, as DNA: TGTGCCACCAGCAGGGTACAGTCCTACGAGCAGTACTTC. This encodes CATSRVQSYEQYF.

V usage is TRBV28 and J usage is TRBJ1-5; 9 bases line up with TRBD1. The CDR3 has 17 residues. The J segment lost 0 bases and the V segment lost 5 bases, leaving 8 bases of the junction unmatched. Germline CDR1 MDHEN, CDR2 SYDVKM. CDR3 DNA: TGTGCCAGCAGTGAGGACAGGGGTTTGGATAGCAATCAGCCCCAGCATTTT. Protein: CASSEDRGLDSNQPQHF.

V usage is TRBV9 and J usage is TRBJ2-2, with TRBD1 matching over 9 bases. There are 15 residues in the CDR3. The V and J ends lost 7 bases and 7 bases, in that order; junction bases with no gene match: 11. Germline CDR1 reads SGDLS; CDR2 reads YYNGEE. CDR3 DNA sequence: TGTGCCAGCGCGATGGGACAGGGCGGAATCGGGGAGCTGTTTTTT. Its translation: CASAMGQGGIGELFF.

The chain is built from TRBV5-1 and TRBJ2-1, with D perhaps TRBD2 (5 bases). The CDR3 spans 15 residues. The germline V and J ends were trimmed by 0 bases and 7 bases, with 14 bases remaining between them. CDR1 and CDR2 (germline): SGHRS, YFSETQ. The CDR3 DNA reads TGCGCCAGCAGCTTGGGGGGAGTGGGTACGAATGAGCAGTTCTTC. Translating it yields CASSLGGVGTNEQFF.

J is TRBJ2-5 and V is TRBV5-1, with 10 bases fitting TRBD1. J was trimmed by 4 bases and V by 5 bases; bases with no gene match: 5. From germline, CDR1 is SGHRS and CDR2 YFSETQ. CDR3 length: 14 amino acids. The CDR3 DNA follows: TGCGCCAGCAGGACCGGGACAGGGGTAGAGACCCAGTACTTC. Translation gives CASRTGTGVETQYF.

The chain recombines TRBV2 with TRBJ2-1; 7 nucleotides align to TRBD1. The CDR3 sequence is 10 residues long. Germline CDR1 is SNHLY and CDR2 is FYNNEI. The V segment lost 3 bases and the J segment 15 bases; nucleotides outside the gene matches: 2. This chain's CDR3 is CASSEGTAFF. CDR3 sequence (DNA): TGTGCCAGCAGTGAGGGGACAGCGTTCTTC.

The CDR3 region is CASSSFRTGVNEQFF. The CDR3 nucleotides are TGTGCCAGCAGCTCATTTCGGACAGGGGTCAATGAGCAGTTCTTC. The V gene is TRBV9, the J gene TRBJ2-1; TRBD1 agrees at 9 bases. The CDR3 spans 15 residues. After removal of 4 bases from V and 6 bases from J, the junction contained 8 bases not matched to a gene. CDR1 is SGDLS, CDR2 YYNGEE, per germline.

The V call is TRBV19, the J call TRBJ2-1; 8 nucleotides agree with TRBD2. Germline CDR1 and CDR2: LNHDA and SQIVND (reference sequence). V trimming: 4 bases; J trimming: 3 bases; junction bases outside the gene matches: 5. This CDR3 region has 15 residues. For the CDR3, the DNA is TGTGCCAGTAGTACCGGCGGGGGGCACTACAATGAGCAGTTCTTC. Protein product: CASSTGGGHYNEQFF.

This clone appeared once. The V and J genes are TRBV11-1 and TRBJ2-1, with TRBD1 as a possible D gene (6 bases). Germline assignment: CDR1 SGHAT and CDR2 FQDESV (reference sequence). Trimming left V 4 bases short and J 7 bases short, with 17 bases between. The length of the CDR3 is 15 residues. The CDR3 DNA reads as TGTGCCAGCAGCTCACCGGGACACACAGCGAATGAGCAGTTCTTC. Translation gives CASSSPGHTANEQFF.

This chain uses TRBV5-1 with TRBJ1-4; D may be TRBD1 (6 bases). Germline V lookup: CDR1 SGHRS, CDR2 YFSETQ. V was trimmed by 4 bases and J by 3 bases, leaving 16 bases between them. This CDR3 has 16 residues. CDR3 nucleotide sequence: TGCGCCAGCAGCGGGGGCCGGGGGGCGGCTAATGAAAAACTGTTTTTT. This translates into CASSGGRGAANEKLFF.

The chain couples TRBV7-3 to TRBJ1-6; no clear D. Germline CDR1 SGHTA, CDR2 FQGTGA. V gave up 4 bases and J gave up 9 bases, with 13 bases separating them. The CDR3 runs to 14 residues. CDR3 in DNA: TGTGCCAGCAGCTCGGGATCCTTTGGTTCACCCCTCCACTTT. Translation gives CASSSGSFGSPLHF.

V usage is TRBV28 and J usage is TRBJ1-4; D uncertain. The germline V gene encodes CDR1 MDHEN and CDR2 SYDVKM. Trimming left V 3 bases short and J 7 bases short, with 12 bases between. The CDR3 has 14 residues. CDR3 protein: CASSFGDRGEKLFF. The CDR3 DNA is TGTGCCAGCAGTTTCGGGGATCGAGGTGAAAAACTGTTTTTT.

This rearrangement joins TRBV7-3 to TRBJ2-2; 9 positions agree with TRBD2. The germline CDR1 and CDR2 sequences are SGHTA and FQGTGA. The CDR3 is 15 amino acids. J gave up 2 bases and V 5 bases, and 3 bases lay outside the gene matches. The CDR3: CASSMLAGNTGELFF. In DNA, the CDR3 is TGTGCCAGCAGCATGCTAGCGGGAAACACCGGGGAGCTGTTTTTT.

The chain is built from TRBV19 and TRBJ2-3; 11 positions agree with TRBD2. Germline-derived CDR1 and CDR2 are LNHDA and SQIVND (reference sequence). With 0 bases clipped from V and 0 bases from J, the junction kept 8 bases outside the gene matches. The CDR3 extends over 19 amino acids. The CDR3 coding sequence is TGTGCCAGTAGTATAGACGGGACTAGCGGAAATCCGAGCACAGATACGCAGTATTTT. Translated, it gives CASSIDGTSGNPSTDTQYF.